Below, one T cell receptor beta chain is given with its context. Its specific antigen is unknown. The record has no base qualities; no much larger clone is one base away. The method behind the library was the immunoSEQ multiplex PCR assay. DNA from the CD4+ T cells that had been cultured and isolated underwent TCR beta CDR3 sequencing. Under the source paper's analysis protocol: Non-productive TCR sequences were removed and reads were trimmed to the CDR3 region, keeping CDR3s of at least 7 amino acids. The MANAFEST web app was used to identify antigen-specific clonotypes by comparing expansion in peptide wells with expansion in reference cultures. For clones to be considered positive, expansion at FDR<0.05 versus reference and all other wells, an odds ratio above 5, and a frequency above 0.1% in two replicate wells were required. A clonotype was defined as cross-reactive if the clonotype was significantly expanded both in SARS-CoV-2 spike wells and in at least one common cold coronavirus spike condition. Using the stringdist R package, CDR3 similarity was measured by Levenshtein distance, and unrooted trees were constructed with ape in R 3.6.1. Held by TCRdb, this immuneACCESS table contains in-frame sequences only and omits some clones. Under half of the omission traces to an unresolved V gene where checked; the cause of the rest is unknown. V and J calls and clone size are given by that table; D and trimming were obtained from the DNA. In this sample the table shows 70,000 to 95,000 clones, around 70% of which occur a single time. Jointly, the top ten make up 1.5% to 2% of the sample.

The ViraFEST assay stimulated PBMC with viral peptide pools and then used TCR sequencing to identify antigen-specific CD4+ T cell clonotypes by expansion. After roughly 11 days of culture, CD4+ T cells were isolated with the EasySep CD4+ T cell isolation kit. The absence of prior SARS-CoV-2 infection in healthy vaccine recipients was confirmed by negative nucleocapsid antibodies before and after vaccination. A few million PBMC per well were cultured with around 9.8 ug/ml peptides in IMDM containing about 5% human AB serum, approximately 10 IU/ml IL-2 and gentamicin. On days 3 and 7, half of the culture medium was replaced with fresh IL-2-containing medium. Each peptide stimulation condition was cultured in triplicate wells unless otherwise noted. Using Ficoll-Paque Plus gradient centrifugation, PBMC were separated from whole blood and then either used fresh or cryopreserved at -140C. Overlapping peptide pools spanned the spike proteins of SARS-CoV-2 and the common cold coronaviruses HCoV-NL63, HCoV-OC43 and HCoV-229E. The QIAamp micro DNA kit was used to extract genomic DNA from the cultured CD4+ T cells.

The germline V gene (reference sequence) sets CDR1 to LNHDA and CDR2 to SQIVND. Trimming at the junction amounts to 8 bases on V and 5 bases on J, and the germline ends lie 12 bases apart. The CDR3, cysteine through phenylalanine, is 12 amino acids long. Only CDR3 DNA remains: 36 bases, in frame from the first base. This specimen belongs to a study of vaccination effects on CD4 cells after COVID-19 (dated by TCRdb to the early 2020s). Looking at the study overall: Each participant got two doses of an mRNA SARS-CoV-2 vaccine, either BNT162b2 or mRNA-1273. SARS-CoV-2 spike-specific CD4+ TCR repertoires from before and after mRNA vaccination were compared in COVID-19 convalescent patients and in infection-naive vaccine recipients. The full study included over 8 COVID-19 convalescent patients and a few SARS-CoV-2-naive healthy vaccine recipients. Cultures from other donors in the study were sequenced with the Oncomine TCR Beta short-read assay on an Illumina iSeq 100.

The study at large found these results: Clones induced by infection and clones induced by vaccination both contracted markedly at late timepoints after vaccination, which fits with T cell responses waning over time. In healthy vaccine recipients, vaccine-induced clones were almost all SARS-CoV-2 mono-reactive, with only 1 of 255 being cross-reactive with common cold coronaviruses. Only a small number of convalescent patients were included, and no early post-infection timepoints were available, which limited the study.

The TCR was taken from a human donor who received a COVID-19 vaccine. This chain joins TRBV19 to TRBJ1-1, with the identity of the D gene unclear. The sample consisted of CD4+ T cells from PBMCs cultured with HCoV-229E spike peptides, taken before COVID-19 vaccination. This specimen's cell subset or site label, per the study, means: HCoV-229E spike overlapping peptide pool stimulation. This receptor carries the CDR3 CASVGAGTEAFF. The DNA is TGTGCCAGTGTAGGCGCGGGGACTGAAGCTTTCTTT.